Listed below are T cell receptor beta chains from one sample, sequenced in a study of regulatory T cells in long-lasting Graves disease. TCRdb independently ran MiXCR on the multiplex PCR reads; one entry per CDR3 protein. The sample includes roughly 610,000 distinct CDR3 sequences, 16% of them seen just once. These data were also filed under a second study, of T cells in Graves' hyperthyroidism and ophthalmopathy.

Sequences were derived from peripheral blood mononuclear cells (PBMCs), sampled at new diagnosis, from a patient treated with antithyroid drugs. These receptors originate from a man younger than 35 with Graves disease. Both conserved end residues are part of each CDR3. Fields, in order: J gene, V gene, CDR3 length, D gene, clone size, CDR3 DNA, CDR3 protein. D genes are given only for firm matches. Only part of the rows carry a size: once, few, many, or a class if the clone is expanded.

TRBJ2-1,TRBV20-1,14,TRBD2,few,TGCAGTGCTAGAGCTAGCGGGGCGTACAATGAGCAGTTCTTC,CSARASGAYNEQFF
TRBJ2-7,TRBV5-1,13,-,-,TGCACCAGCAGCTTGGGTCCCTCCTACGAGCAGTACTTC,CTSSLGPSYEQYF
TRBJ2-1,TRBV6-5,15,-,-,TGTGCCAGCAGTTACTTTCGACTAGGGAGGAATGAGCAGTTCTTC,CASSYFRLGRNEQFF
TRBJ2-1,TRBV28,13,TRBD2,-,TGTGCCAGTACTAGCGGGCGTGCCAATGAGCAGTTCTTC,CASTSGRANEQFF
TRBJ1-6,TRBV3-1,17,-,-,TGTGCCAGCAGCCAAGATGCCCGAGGCAGGGTTGATTCACCCCTCCACTTT,CASSQDARGRVDSPLHF
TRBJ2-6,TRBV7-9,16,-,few,TGTGCCAGCAAGGGGGTGGTACAATCTGGGGCCAACGTCCTGACTTTC,CASKGVVQSGANVLTF
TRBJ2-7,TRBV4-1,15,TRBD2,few,TGCGCCAGCAGCCAATCCGGGACTAGCGGCTACGAGCAGTACTTC,CASSQSGTSGYEQYF
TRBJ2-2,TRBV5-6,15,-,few,TGTGCCAGCGAACAAGGGCAGTCCCCCACCGGGGAGCTGTTTTTT,CASEQGQSPTGELFF
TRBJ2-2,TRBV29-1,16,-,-,TGCAGCGTTGGGGGGAAACAGACCGCGAACACCGGGGAGCTGTTTTTT,CSVGGKQTANTGELFF
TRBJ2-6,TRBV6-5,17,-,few,TGTGCCAGCAGTTACTCTGGGGGACCTCGTGGGGCCAACGTCCTGACTTTC,CASSYSGGPRGANVLTF
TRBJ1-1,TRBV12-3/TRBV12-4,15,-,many,TGTGCCAGCAGTTTACCAGGGGTGAGGAACACTGAAGCTTTCTTT,CASSLPGVRNTEAFF
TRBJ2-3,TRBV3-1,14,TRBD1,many,TGTGCCAGCAGCCACCAGGGGGCCGGGGATACGCAGTATTTT,CASSHQGAGDTQYF
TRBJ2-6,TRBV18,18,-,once,TGTGCCAGCCACACCCAGGGGGGTTCTGTGGCTGGGGCCAACGTCCTGACTTTC,CASHTQGGSVAGANVLTF
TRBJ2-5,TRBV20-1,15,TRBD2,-,TGCAGTGCTAGAGTTCAGCGGGAGCTGGAAGAGACCCAGTACTTC,CSARVQRELEETQYF
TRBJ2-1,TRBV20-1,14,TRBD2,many,TGCAGTCCTAAAGGGACTAGCGGAATCAATGAGCAGTTCTTC,CSPKGTSGINEQFF
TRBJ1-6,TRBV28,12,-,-,TGTGCCAGCAGTTTTGCTAATTCACCCTTCCACTTT,CASSFANSPFHF
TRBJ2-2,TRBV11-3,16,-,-,TGTGCCAGCAGCCCAGGCCCGGCCCTGAACACCGGGGAGCTGTTTTTT,CASSPGPALNTGELFF
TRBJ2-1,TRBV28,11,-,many,TGTGCCAGCAGGCTCCAGAATGAGCAGTTCTTC,CASRLQNEQFF
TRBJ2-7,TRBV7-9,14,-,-,TGTGCCAGCAGCTTAGGGGGAAGTAGCGACGAGCAGTACTTC,CASSLGGSSDEQYF
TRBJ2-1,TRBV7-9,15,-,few,TGTGCCAGCAGCCCCGGGACTTCCCCCCACCATGAGCAGTTCTTC,CASSPGTSPHHEQFF
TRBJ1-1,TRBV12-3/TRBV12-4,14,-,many,TGTGCCAGCAGCGCTGTGGGTGTTGCATCTGAAGCTTTCTTT,CASSAVGVASEAFF
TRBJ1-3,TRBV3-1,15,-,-,TGTGCCAGCAGCCCCCGGGGGGGACCTGGAAACACCATATATTTT,CASSPRGGPGNTIYF
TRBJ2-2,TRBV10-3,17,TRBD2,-,TGTGCCATCAGTGGGGTAGCGGGAGGTCGGTACACCGGGGAGCTGTTTTTT,CAISGVAGGRYTGELFF